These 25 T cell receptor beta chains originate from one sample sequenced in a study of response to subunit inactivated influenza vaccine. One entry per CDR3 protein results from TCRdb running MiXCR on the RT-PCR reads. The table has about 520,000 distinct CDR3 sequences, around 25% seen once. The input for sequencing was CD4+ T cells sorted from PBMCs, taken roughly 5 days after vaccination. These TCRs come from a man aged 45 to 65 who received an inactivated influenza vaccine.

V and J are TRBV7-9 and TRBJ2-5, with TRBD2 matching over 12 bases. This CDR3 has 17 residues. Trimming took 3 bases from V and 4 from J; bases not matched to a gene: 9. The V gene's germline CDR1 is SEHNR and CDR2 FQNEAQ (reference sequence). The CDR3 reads CASSFQLAGGGRETQYF. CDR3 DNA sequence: TGTGCCAGCAGCTTTCAACTAGCGGGAGGAGGTAGAGAGACCCAGTACTTC.

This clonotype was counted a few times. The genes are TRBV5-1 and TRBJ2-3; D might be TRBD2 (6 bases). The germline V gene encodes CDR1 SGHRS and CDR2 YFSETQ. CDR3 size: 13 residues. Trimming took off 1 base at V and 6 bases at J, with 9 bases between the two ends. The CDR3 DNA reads TGCGCCAGCAGCTTGCGGGAGAGGGATACGCAGTATTTT. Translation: CASSLRERDTQYF.

CDR3: CSATPAGGSSYEQYF. The CDR3 DNA reads TGCAGTGCTACCCCTGCGGGAGGGAGCTCCTACGAGCAGTACTTC. The genes are TRBV20-1 and TRBJ2-7, with 9 bases lining up with TRBD2. The J segment lost 0 bases and the V segment lost 4 bases, leaving 7 bases of the junction unmatched. The CDR3 has 15 amino acids. Germline assignment: CDR1 DFQATT and CDR2 SNEGSKA (reference sequence).

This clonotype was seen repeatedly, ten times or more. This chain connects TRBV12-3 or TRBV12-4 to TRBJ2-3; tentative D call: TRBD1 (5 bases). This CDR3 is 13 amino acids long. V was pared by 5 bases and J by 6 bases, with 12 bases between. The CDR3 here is CASSRQRWDTQYF. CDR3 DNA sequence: TGTGCCAGCAGTAGACAGCGTTGGGATACGCAGTATTTT.

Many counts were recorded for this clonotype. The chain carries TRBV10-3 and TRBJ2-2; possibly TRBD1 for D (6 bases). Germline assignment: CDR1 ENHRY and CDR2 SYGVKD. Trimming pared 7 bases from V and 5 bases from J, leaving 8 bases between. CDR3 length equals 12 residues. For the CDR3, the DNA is TGTGCCATCACCGACAGGACCGGGGAGCTGTTTTTT. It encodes CAITDRTGELFF.

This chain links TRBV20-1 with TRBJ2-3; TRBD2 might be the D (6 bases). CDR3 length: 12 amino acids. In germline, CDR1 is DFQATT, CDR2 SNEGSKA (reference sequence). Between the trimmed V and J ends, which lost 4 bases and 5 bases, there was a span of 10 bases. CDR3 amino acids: CSAILAGDTQYF. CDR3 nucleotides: TGCAGTGCTATACTAGCTGGAGATACGCAGTATTTT.

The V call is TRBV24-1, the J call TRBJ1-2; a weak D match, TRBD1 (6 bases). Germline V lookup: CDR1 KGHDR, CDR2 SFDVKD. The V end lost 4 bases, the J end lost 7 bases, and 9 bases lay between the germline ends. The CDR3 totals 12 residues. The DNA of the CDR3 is TGTGCCACCAGTGAAGCAGGGGTTGGCTACACCTTC. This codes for CATSEAGVGYTF.

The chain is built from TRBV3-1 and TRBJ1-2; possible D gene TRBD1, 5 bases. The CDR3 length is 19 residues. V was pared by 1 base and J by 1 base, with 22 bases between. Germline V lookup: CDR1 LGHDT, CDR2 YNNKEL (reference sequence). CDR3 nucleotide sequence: TGTGCCAGCAGCCAAGGGAATGCAGGGTATTGGGGTGGTAACTATGGCTACACCTTC. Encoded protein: CASSQGNAGYWGGNYGYTF.

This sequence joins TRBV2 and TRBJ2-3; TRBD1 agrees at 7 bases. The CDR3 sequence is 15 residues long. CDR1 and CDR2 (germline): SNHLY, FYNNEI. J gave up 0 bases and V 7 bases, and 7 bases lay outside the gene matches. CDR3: CASIRDSLSTDTQYF. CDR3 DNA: TGTGCCAGCATTCGGGACAGCCTTAGCACAGATACGCAGTATTTT.

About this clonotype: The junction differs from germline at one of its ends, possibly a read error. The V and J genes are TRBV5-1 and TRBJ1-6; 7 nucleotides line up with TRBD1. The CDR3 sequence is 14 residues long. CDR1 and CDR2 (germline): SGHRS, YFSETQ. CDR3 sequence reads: CASSLGTANSPLHF. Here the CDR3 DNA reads TGTGCCAGCAGTTTAGGGACAGCAAATTCACCCCTCCACTTT.

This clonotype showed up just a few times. The CDR3 reads CASSSRGQGNEQFF. As DNA, the CDR3 is TGCGCCAGCAGCTCGCGGGGCCAGGGGAATGAGCAGTTCTTC. This chain connects TRBV5-1 to TRBJ2-1; the D gene could be TRBD1 or TRBD2 (6 bases each). The CDR3 extends over 14 amino acids. Looked up from germline, CDR1 is SGHRS and CDR2 is YFSETQ. Trimming shortened V by 3 bases and J by 7 bases, and 14 bases separated the two germline ends.

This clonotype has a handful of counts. CDR3 DNA sequence: TGCGCCAGCAGCCAGTGGCCCAGGACCTACGAGCAGTACTTC. Its protein is CASSQWPRTYEQYF. The chain joins TRBV4-1 to TRBJ2-7; D is ambiguous. The CDR3 totals 14 residues. Germline V gene lookup returns CDR1 MGHRA and CDR2 YSYEKL. V was clipped by 3 bases and J by 2 bases, with 11 bases between them.

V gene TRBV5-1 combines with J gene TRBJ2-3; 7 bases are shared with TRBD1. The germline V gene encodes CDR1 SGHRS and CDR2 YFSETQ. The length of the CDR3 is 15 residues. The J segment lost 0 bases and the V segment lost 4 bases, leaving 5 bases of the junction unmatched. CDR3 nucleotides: TGCGCCAGCAGCGTGGGACAGACTAGCACAGATACGCAGTATTTT. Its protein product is CASSVGQTSTDTQYF. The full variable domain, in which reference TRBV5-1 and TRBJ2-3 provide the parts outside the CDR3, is KAGVTQTPRYLIKTRGQQVTLSCSPISGHRSVSWYQQTPGQGLQFLFEYFSETQRNKGNFPGRFSGRQFSNSRSEMNVSTLELGDSALYLCASSVGQTSTDTQYFGPGTRLTVL.

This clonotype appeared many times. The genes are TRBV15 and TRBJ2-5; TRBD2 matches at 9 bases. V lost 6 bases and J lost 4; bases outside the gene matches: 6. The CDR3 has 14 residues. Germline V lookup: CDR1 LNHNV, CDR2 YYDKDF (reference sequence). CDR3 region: CATSGRGGGETQYF. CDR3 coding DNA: TGTGCCACCAGTGGGCGGGGGGGAGGAGAGACCCAGTACTTC.

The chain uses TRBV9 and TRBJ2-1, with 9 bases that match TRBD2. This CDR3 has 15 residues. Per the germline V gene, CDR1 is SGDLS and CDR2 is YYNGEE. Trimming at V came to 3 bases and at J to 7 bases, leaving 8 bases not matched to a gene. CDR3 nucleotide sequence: TGTGCCAGCAGCGCCGGACTAGCGCCAAGGAATGAGCAGTTCTTC. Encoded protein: CASSAGLAPRNEQFF.

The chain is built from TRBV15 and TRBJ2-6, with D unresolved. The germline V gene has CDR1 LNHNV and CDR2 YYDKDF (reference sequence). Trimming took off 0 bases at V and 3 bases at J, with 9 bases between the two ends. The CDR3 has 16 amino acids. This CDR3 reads CATSRDRAVGANVLTF. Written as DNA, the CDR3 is TGTGCCACCAGCAGAGATCGGGCAGTTGGGGCCAACGTCCTGACTTTC. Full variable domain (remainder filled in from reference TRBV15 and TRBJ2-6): DAMVIQNPRYQVTQFGKPVTLSCSQTLNHNVMYWYQQKSSQAPKLLFHYYDKDFNNEADTPDNFQSRRPNTSFCFLDIRSPGLGDTAMYLCATSRDRAVGANVLTFGAGSRLTVL.

The chain's CDR3 is CASSKMAEAQYF. The CDR3 coding sequence is TGCGCCAGCAGCAAAATGGCGGAGGCCCAGTACTTC. J is TRBJ2-5 and V is TRBV5-1, with a weak D call TRBD2 (5 bases). Per germline, CDR1 SGHRS and CDR2 YFSETQ. The CDR3 has 12 amino acids. Trimming cost V 4 bases and J 9 bases, with 13 bases left between them.

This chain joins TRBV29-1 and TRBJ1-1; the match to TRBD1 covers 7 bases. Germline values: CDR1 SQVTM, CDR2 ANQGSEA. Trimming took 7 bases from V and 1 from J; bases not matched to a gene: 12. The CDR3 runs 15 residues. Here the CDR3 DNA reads TGCAGCGCGATTGGAGACAGGGAAACGAACACTGAAGCTTTCTTT. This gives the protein CSAIGDRETNTEAFF.

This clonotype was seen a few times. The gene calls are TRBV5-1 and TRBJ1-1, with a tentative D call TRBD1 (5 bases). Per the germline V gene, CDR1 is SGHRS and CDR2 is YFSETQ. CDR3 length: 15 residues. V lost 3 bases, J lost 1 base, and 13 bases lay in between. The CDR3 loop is CASSSSGTENTEAFF. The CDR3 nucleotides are TGCGCCAGCAGCTCGTCCGGGACGGAGAACACTGAAGCTTTCTTT.

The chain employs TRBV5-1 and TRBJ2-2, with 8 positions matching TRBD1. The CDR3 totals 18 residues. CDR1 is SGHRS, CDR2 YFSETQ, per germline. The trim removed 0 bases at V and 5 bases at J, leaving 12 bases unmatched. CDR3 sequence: CASSLVGTGRERTGELFF. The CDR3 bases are TGCGCCAGCAGCTTGGTAGGGACAGGCAGAGAACGAACCGGGGAGCTGTTTTTT.

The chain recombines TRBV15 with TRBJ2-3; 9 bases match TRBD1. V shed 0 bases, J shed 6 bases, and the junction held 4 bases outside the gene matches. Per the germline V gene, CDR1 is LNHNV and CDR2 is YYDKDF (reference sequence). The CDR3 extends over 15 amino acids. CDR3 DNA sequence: TGTGCCACCAGCAGAGATGGACAGGGGAGCGATACGCAGTATTTT. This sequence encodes CATSRDGQGSDTQYF.

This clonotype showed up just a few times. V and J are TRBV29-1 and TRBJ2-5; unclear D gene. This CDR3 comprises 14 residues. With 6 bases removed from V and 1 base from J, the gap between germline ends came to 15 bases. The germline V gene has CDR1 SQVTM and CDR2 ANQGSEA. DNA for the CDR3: TGCAGCGTCGCCGGACGGATTACCCAAGAGACCCAGTACTTC. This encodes CSVAGRITQETQYF. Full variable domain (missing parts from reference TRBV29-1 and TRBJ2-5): SAVISQKPSRDICQRGTSLTIQCQVDSQVTMMFWYRQQPGQSLTLIATANQGSEATYESGFVIDKFPISRPNLTFSTLTVSNMSPEDSSIYLCSVAGRITQETQYFGPGTRLLVL.

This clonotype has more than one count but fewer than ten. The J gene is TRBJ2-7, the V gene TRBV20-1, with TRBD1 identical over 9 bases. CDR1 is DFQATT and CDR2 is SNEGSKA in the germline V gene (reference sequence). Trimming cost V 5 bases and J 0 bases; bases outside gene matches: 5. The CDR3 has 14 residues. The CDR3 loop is CSASGTGSSYEQYF. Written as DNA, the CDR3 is TGCAGTGCTTCAGGGACAGGGAGCTCCTACGAGCAGTACTTC.

The DNA for the CDR3 is TGTGCCAGCAGACTGGGACTAGCTCGCTCCGATACGCAGTATTTT. Encoded protein: CASRLGLARSDTQYF. The chain joins TRBV2 to TRBJ2-3, with 9 positions matching TRBD2. The junction had 10 bases not matched to a gene; V was cut back by 6 bases and J by 6 bases. The V gene's germline CDR1 is SNHLY and CDR2 FYNNEI. The CDR3 runs 15 residues. The full variable domain, completed using reference TRBV2 and TRBJ2-3, is EPEVTQTPSHQVTQMGQEVILRCVPISNHLYFYWYRQILGQKVEFLVSFYNNEISEKSEIFDDQFSVERPDGSNFTLKIRSTKLEDSAMYFCASRLGLARSDTQYFGPGTRLTVL.

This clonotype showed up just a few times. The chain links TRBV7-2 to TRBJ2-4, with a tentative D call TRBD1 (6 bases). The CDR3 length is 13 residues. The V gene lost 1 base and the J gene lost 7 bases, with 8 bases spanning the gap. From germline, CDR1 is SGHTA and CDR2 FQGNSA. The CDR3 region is CASSLDRANIQYF. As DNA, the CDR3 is TGTGCCAGCAGCTTAGACAGGGCCAACATTCAGTACTTC.